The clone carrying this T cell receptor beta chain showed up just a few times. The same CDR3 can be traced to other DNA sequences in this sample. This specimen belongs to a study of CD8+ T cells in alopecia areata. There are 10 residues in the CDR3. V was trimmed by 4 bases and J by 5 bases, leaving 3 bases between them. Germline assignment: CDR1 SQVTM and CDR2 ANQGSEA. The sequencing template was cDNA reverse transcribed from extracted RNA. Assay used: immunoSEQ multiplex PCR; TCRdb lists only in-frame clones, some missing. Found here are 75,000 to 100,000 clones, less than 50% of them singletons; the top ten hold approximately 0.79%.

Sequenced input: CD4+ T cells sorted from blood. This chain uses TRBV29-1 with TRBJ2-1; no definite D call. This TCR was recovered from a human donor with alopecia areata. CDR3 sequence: CSVGHNEQFF. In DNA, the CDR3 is TGCAGCGTTGGTCACAATGAGCAGTTCTTC.